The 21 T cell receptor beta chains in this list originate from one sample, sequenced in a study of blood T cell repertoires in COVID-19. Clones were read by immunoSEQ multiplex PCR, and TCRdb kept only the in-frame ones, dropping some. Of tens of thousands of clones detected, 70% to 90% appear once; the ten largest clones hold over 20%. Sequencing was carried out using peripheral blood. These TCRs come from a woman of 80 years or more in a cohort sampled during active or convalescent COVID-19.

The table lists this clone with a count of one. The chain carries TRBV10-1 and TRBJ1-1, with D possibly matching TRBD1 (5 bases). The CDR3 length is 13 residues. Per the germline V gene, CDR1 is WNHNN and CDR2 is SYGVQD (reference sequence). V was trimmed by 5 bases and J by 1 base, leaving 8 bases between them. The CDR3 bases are TGCGCCAGCAGTAGACAGAGGAACACTGAAGCTTTCTTT. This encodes CASSRQRNTEAFF.

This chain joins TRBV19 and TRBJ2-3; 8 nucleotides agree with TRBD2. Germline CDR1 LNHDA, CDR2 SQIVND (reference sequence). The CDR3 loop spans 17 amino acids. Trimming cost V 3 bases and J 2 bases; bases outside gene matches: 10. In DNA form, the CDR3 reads TGTGCCAGTAGTATCGGCAGGACTAGCAGTGACACAGATACGCAGTATTTT. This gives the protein CASSIGRTSSDTDTQYF.

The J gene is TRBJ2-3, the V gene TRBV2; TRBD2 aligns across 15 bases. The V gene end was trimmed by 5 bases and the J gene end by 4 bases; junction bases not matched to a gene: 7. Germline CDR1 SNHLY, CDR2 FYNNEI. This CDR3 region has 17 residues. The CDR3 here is CASSPGTSGRRSDTQYF. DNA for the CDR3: TGTGCCAGCAGTCCCGGGACTAGCGGGAGGCGTTCAGATACGCAGTATTTT.

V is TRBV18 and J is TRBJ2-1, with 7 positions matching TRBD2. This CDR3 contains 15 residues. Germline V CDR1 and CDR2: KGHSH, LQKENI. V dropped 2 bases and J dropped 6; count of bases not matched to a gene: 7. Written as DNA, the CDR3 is TGTGCCAGCTCACCAGGACTAGATCCTTCCAATGAGCAGTTCTTC. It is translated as CASSPGLDPSNEQFF.

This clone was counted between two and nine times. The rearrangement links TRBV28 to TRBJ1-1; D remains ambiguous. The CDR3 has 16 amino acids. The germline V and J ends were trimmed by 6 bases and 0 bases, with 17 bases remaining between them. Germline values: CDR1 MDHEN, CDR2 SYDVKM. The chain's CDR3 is CASSPVWRLMNTEAFF. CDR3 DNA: TGTGCCAGCAGCCCCGTGTGGAGGTTGATGAACACTGAAGCTTTCTTT. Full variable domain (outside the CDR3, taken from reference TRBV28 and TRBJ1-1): DVKVTQSSRYLVKRTGEKVFLECVQDMDHENMFWYRQDPGLGLRLIYFSYDVKMKEKGDIPEGYSVSREKKERFSLILESASTNQTSMYLCASSPVWRLMNTEAFFGQGTRLTVV.

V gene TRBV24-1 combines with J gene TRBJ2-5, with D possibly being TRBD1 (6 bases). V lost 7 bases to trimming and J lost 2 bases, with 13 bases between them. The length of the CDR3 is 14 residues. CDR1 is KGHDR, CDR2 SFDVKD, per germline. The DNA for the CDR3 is TGTGCCACCAGATACAGGGAAGGGCAAGAGACCCAGTACTTC. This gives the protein CATRYREGQETQYF.

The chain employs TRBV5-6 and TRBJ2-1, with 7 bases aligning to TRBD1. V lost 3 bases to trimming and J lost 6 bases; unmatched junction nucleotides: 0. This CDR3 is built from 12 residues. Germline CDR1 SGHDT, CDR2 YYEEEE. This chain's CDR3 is CASSWDSNEQFF. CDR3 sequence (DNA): TGTGCCAGCAGCTGGGACAGCAATGAGCAGTTCTTC.

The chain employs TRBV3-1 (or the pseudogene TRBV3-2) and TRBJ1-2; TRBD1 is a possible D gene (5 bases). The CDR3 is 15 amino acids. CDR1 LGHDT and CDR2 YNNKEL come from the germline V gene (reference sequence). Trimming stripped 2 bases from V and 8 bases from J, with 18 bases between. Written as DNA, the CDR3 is TGTGCCAGCAGCCAATCTGTGGCAGGGCAAGCAGGCTACACCTTC. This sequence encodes CASSQSVAGQAGYTF.

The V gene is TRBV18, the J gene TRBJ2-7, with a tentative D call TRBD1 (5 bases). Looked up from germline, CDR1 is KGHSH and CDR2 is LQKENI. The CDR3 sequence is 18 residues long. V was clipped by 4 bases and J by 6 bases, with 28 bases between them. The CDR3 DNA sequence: TGTGCCAGCTCACAGAGCCCCCCTTACAGGTTCCCCTCGGGCGAGCAGTACTTC. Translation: CASSQSPPYRFPSGEQYF.

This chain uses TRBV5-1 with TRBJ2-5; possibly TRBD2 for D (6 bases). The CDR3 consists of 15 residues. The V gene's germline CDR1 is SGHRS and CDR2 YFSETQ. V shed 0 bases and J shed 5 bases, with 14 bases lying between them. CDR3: CASSLGTGGKETQYF. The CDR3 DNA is TGCGCCAGCAGCTTGGGCACCGGCGGGAAGGAGACCCAGTACTTC.

CDR3 sequence: CASSSAGFLRQETQYF. The CDR3 DNA sequence: TGTGCCAGCAGCTCTGCCGGGTTCCTCCGTCAAGAGACCCAGTACTTC. V gene TRBV7-2 combines with J gene TRBJ2-5; D unclear. Germline assignment: CDR1 SGHTA and CDR2 FQGNSA. The CDR3 has 16 amino acids. Trimming left V 4 bases short and J 2 bases short, with 17 bases between.

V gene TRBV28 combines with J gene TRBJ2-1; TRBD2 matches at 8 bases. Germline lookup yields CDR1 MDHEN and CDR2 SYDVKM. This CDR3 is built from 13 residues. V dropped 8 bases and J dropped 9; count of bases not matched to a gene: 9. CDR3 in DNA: TGTGCCAGCTTGCGTCGGGAGGGAAGTGAGCAGTTCTTC. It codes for CASLRREGSEQFF.

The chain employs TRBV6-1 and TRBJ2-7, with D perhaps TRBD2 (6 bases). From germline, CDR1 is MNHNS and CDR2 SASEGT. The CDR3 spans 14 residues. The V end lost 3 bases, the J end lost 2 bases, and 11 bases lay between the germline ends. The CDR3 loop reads CASSDGRLAYEQYV. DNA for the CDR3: TGTGCCAGCAGTGACGGGAGACTAGCCTACGAGCAGTACGTC.

Written as DNA, the CDR3 is TGTGCCAGCAGCTCCCAGACAGGGGGCTCCTACAATGAGCAGTTCTTC. Amino acid sequence: CASSSQTGGSYNEQFF. This chain uses TRBV7-6 with TRBJ2-1, with TRBD1 identical over 9 bases. After removal of 4 bases from V and 0 bases from J, the junction contained 4 bases not matched to a gene. CDR3 length: 16 residues. Germline V gives CDR1 SGHVS, CDR2 FNYEAQ.

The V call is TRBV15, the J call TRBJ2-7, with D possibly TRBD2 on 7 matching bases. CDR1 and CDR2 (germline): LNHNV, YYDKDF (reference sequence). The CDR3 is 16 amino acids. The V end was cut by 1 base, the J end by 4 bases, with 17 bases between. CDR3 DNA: TGTGCCACCAGCAGAGCTGAGGGGGGGCAAGGTTACGAGCAGTACGTC. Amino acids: CATSRAEGGQGYEQYV.

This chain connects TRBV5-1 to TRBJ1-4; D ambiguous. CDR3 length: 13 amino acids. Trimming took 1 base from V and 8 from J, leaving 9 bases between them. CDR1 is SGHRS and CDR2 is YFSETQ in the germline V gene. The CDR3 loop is CASSLLPREKLFF. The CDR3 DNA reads TGCGCCAGCAGCTTGCTTCCGAGGGAAAAACTGTTTTTT.

Written as DNA, the CDR3 is TGTGCCAGCGGTACGCGCTACGAGCAGTACGTC. Its protein is CASGTRYEQYV. The gene calls are TRBV6-5 and TRBJ2-7; unclear D gene. Germline lookup yields CDR1 MNHEY and CDR2 SVGAGI. The CDR3 has 11 amino acids. The ends were cut back, 8 bases at V and 3 bases at J, with 8 bases in the middle.

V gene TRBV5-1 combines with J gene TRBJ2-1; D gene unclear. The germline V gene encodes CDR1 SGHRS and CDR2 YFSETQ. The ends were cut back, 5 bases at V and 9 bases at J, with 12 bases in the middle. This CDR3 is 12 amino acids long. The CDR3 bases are TGCGCCAGCAGTGAGCGTCGTACTGAGCAGTTCTTC. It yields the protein CASSERRTEQFF.

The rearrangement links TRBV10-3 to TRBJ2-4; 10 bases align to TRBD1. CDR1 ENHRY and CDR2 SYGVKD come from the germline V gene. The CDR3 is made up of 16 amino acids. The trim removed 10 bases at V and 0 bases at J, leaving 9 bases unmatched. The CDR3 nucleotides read TGTGCCACCAAGAGCGACAGGGGGCTAGCCAAAAACATTCAGTACTTC. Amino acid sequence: CATKSDRGLAKNIQYF.

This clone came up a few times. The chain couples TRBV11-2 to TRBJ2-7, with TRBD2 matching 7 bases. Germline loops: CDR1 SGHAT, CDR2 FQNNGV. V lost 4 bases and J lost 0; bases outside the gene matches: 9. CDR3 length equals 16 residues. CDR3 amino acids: CASSSISGNSSYEQYV. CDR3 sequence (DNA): TGTGCCAGCAGCTCGATAAGCGGGAATAGCTCCTACGAGCAGTACGTC.

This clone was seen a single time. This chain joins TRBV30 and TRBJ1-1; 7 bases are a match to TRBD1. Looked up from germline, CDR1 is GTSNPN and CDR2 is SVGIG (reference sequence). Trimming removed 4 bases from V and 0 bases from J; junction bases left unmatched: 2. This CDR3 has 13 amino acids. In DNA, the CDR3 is TGTGCCTGGACAGGGGGAATGAACACTGAAGCTTTCTTT. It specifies CAWTGGMNTEAFF. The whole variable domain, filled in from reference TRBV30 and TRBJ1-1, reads SQTIHQWPATLVQPVGSPLSLECTVEGTSNPNLYWYRQAAGRGLQLLFYSVGIGQISSEVPQNLSASRPQDRQFILSSKKLLLSDSGFYLCAWTGGMNTEAFFGQGTRLTVV.